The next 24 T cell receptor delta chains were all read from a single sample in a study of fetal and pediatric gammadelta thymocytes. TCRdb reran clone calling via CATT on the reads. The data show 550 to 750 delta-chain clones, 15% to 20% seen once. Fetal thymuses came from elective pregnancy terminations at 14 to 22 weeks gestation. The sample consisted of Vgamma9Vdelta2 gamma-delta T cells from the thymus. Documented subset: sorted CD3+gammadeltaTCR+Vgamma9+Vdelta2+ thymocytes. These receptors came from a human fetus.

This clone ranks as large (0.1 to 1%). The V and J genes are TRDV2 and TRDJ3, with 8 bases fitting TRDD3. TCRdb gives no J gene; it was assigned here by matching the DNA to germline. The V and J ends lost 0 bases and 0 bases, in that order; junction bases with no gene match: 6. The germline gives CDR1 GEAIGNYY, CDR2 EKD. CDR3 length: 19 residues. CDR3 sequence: CACDTFAGGRSWDTRQMFF. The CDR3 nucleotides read TGTGCCTGTGACACCTTCGCTGGGGGACGCTCCTGGGACACCCGACAGATGTTTTTC.

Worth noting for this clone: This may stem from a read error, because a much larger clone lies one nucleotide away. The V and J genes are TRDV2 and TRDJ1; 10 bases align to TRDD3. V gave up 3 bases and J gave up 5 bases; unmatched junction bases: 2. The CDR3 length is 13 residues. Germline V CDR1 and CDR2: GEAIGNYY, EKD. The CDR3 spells CACDAWGIDKLIF. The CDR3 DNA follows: TGTGCCTGTGACGCCTGGGGGATAGATAAACTCATCTTT.

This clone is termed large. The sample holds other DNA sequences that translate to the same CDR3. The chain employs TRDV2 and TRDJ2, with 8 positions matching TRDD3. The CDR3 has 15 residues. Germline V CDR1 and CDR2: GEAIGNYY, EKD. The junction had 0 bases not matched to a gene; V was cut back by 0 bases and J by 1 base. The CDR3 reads CACDTGGYLTAQLFF. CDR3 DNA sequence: TGTGCCTGTGACACCGGGGGATATTTGACAGCACAACTCTTCTTT.

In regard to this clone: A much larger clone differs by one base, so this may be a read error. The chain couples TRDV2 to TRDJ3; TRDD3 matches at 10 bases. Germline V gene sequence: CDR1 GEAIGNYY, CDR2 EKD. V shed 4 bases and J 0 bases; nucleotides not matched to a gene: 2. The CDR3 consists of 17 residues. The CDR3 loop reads CACEYWGISWDTRQMFF. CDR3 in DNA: TGTGCCTGTGAGTACTGGGGGATCTCCTGGGACACCCGACAGATGTTTTTC.

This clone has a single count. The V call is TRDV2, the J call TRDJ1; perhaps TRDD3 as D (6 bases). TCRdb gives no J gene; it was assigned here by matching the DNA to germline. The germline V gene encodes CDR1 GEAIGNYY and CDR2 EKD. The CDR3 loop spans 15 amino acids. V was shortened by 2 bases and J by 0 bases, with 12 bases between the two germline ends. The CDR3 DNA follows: TGTGCCTGTGACAGCATGGGGGCCAACACCGATAAACTCATCTTT. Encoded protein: CACDSMGANTDKLIF.

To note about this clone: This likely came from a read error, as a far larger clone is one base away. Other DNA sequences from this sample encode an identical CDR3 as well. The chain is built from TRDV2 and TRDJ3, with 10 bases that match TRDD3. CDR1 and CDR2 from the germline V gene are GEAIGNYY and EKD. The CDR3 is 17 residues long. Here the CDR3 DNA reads TGCGCCTGTGACACCGCTGGGGGATACTGGGACACCCGACAGATGTTTTTC. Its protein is CACDTAGGYWDTRQMFF.

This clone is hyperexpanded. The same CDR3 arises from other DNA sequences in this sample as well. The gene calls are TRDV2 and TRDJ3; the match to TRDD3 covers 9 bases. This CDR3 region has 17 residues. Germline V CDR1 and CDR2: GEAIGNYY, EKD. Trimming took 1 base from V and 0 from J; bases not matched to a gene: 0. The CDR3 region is CACDTGGYSWDTRQMFF. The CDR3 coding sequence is TGTGCCTGTGACACTGGGGGATACTCCTGGGACACCCGACAGATGTTTTTC.

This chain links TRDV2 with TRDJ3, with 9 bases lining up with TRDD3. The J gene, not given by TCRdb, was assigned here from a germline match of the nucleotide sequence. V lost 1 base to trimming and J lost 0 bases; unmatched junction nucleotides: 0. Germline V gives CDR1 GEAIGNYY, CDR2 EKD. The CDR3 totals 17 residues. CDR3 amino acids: CACDTGIRSWDTRQMFF. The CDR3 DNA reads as TGTGCCTGTGACACGGGGATACGCTCCTGGGACACCCGACAGATGTTTTTC.

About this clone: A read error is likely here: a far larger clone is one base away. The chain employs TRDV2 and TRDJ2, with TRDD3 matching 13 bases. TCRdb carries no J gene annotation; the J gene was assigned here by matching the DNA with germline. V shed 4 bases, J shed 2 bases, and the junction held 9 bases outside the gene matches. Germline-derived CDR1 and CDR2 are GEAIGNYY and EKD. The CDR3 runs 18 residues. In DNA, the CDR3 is TGTGCCTGTGATAAAAAAGTACTGGGGGATACGTTGACAGCACAACTCTTCTTT. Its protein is CACDKKVLGDTLTAQLFF.

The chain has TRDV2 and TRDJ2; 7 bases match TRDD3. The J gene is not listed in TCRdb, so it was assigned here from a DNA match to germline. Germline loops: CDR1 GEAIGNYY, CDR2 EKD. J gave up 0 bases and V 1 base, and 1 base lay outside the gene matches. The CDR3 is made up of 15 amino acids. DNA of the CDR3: TGTGCCTGTGACACTGGGGGAGCTTTGACAGCACAACTCTTCTTT. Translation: CACDTGGALTAQLFF.

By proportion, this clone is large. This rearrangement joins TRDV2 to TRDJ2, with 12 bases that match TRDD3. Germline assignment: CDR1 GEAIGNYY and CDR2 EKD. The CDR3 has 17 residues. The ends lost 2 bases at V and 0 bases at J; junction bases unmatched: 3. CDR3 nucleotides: TGTGCCTGTGACATACTGGGGGATACTCCTTTGACAGCACAACTCTTCTTT. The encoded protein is CACDILGDTPLTAQLFF.

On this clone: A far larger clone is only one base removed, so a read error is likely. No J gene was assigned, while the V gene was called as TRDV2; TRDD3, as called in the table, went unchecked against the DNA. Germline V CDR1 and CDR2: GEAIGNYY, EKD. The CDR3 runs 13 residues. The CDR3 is CACDTGGYDKPIF. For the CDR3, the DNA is TGTGCCTGTGACACTGGGGGATACGATAAACCCATCTTT.

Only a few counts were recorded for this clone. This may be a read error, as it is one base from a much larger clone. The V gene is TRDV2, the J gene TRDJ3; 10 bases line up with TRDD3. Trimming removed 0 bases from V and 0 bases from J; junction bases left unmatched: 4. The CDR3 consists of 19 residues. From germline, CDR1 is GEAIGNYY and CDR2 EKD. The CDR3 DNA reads TGTGCCTGTGACACCGTCTGGGGGATATGCTCCTGGGACACCCGACAGATGTTTTTC. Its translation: CACDTVWGICSWDTRQMFF.

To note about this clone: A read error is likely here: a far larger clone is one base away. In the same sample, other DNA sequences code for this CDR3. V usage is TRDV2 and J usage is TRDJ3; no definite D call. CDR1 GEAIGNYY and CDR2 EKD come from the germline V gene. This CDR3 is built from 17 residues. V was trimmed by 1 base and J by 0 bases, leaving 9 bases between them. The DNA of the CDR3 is TGTGCCTGTGACACTGCGGGTTACTCCTGGGACACCCGACAGATGTTTTTC. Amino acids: CACDTAGYSWDTRQMFF.

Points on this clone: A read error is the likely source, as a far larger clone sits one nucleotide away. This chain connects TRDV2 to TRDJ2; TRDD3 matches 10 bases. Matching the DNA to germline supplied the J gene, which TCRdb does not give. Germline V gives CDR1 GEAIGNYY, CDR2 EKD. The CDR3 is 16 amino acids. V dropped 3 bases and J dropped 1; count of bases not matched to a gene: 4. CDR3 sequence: CACDLLGDDLTAQLFF. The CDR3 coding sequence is TGTGCCTGTGACCTACTGGGGGATGATTTGACAGCACAACTCTTCTTT.

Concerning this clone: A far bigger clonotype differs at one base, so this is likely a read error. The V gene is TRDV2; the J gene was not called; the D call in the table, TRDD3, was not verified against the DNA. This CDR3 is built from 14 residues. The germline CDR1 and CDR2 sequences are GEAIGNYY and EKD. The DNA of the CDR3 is TGTGCCTGTGACACTGGGGGATACGCCGATAAACGCATCTTT. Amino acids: CACDTGGYADKRIF.

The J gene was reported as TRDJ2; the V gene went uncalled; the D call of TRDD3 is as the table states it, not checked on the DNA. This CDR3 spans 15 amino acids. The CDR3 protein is CACDTYWGIPAQLFF. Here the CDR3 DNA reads TGTGCCTGTGACACCTACTGGGGGATACCAGCACAACTCTTCTTT.

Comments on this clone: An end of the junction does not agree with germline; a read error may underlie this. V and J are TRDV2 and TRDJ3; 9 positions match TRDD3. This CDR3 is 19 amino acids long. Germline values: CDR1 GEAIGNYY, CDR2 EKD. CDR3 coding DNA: TGTGCCTGTGACACCGTGGGGATACGGAGCTCCTGGGACACCCAACAGATGTTTTTC. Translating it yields CACDTVGIRSSWDTQQMFF.

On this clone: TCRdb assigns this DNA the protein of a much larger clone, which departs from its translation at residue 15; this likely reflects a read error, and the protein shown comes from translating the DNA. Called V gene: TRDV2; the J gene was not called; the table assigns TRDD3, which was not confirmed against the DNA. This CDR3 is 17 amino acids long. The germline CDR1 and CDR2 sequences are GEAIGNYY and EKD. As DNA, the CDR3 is TGTGCCTGTGACACCTGGGGGAGCTCCTGGGACACCCGACAGGTGTTTTTC. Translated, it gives CACDTWGSSWDTRQVFF.

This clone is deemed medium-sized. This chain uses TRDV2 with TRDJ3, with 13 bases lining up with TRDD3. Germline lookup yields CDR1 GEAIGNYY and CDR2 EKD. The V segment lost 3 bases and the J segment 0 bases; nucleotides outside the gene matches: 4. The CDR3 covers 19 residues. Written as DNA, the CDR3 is TGTGCCTGTGACCTACTGGGGGATACGAGCTCCTGGGACACCCGACAGATGTTTTTC. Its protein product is CACDLLGDTSSWDTRQMFF.

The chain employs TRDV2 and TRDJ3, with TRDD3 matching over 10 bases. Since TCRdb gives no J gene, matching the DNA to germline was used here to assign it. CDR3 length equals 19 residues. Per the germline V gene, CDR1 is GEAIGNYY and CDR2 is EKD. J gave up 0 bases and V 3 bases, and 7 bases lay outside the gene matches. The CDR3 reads CACDRYWGIFSWDTRQMFF. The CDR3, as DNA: TGTGCCTGTGACCGGTACTGGGGGATTTTCTCCTGGGACACCCGACAGATGTTTTTC.

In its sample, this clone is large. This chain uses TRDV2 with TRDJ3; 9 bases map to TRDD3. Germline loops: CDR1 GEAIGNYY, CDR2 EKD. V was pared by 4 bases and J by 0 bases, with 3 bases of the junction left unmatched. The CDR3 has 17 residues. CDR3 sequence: CACEYWGSSWDTRQMFF. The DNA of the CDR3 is TGTGCCTGTGAGTACTGGGGGAGCTCCTGGGACACCCGACAGATGTTTTTC.

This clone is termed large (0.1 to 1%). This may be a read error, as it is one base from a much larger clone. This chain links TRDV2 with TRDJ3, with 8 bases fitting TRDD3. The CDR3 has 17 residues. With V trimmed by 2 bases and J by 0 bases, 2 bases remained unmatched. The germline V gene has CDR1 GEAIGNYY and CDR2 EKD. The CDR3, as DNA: TGTGCCTGTGACATCTGGGGGAGCTCCTGGGACACCCGACAGATGTTTTTC. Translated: CACDIWGSSWDTRQMFF.

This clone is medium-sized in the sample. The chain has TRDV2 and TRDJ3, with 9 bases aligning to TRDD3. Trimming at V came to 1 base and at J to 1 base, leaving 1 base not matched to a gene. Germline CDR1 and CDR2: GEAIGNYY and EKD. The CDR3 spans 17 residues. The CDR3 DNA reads TGTGCCTGTGACACTACTGGGGGATCCTGGGACACCCGACAGATGTTTTTC. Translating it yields CACDTTGGSWDTRQMFF.